The rows below give T cell receptor beta chains drawn from one sample of a study of beta chain features in type 1 diabetes. Assay used: immunoSEQ multiplex PCR; TCRdb lists only in-frame clones, some missing. The sample carries approximately 160,000 clones, about 8.1% recorded once. The specimen was central memory CD4+ T cells from blood. These receptor sequences come from a man between 18 and 29 years old in good health. Both conserved end residues are part of each CDR3. The D gene is left open where the match is weak. Only part of the rows carry a size: once, few, many, or a class if the clone is expanded.

abundance,j_gene,d_gene,v_gene,CDR3aa,CDR3nt
few,TRBJ1-2,TRBD1,TRBV5-1,CASSPGQGHGYTF,TGCGCCAGCAGCCCGGGACAGGGGCATGGCTACACCTTC
few,TRBJ1-1,-,TRBV2,CASSTEMNTEAFF,TGTGCCAGCAGTACCGAGATGAACACTGAAGCTTTCTTT
-,TRBJ1-1,-,TRBV7-2,CASSFKTRGTEAFF,TGTGCCAGCAGTTTTAAGACCCGGGGAACTGAAGCTTTCTTT
few,TRBJ1-1,-,TRBV10-3,CASSYGEVANTEAFF,TGTGCCAGCAGTTACGGTGAGGTTGCGAACACTGAAGCTTTCTTT
-,TRBJ2-1,TRBD2,TRBV9,CASSGTSRSYNEQFF,TGTGCCAGCAGTGGGACTAGCCGCTCCTACAATGAGCAGTTCTTC
-,TRBJ2-2,-,TRBV6-5,CASSYGQGGLFF,TGTGCCAGCAGTTACGGTCAGGGTGGGCTGTTTTTT
-,TRBJ2-2,-,TRBV18,CASSPGPGSDTGELFF,TGTGCCAGCTCACCAGGGCCAGGGTCCGACACCGGGGAGCTGTTTTTT
few,TRBJ1-4,-,TRBV6-6,CASSRGATNEKLFF,TGTGCCAGCAGCCGGGGAGCAACTAATGAAAAACTGTTTTTT
-,TRBJ2-7,TRBD1,TRBV28,CASRGTGVPSYEQYF,TGTGCCAGCAGGGGAACAGGGGTCCCTTCCTACGAGCAGTACTTC
-,TRBJ2-7,-,TRBV4-2,CASSVQGSPSYEQYF,TGTGCCAGCAGCGTCCAGGGGTCGCCCTCCTACGAGCAGTACTTC
few,TRBJ2-2,-,TRBV28,CASSLLGVPNTGELFF,TGTGCCAGCAGTTTATTAGGGGTCCCGAACACCGGGGAGCTGTTTTTT
few,TRBJ1-2,TRBD1,TRBV19,CASSIASGGASGYTF,TGTGCCAGTAGTATAGCGTCAGGGGGCGCTTCTGGCTACACCTTC
-,TRBJ2-1,TRBD2,TRBV5-4,CASSLGGLAGSYNEQFF,TGTGCCAGCAGCTTAGGGGGACTAGCGGGATCCTACAATGAGCAGTTCTTC